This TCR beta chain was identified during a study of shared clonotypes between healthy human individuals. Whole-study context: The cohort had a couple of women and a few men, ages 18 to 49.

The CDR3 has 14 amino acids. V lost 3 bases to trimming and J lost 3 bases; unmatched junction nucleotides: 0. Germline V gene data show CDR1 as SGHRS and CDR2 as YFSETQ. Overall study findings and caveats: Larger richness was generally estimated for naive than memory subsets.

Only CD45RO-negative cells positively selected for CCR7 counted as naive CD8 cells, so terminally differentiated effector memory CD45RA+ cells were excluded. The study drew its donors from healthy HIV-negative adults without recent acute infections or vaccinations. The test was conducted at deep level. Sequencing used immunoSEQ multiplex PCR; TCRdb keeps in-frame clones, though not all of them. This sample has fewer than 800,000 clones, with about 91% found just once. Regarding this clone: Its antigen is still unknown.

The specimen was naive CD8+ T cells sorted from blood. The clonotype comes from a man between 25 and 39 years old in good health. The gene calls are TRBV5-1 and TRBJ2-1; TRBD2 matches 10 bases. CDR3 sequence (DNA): TGCGCCAGCAGCTCTAGCGGGAGCTACAATGAGCAGTTCTTC. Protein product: CASSSSGSYNEQFF.